This TCR beta chain was captured in a study of cytomegalovirus exposure and HLA in healthy donors. The PCR contained 60 Vbeta and 13 Jbeta primers. Only in-frame clones appear in the TCRdb table, and some are missing; sequencing was by immunoSEQ multiplex PCR. Its clone listing holds roughly 45,000 clones. The germline V gene has CDR1 MNHEY and CDR2 SVGAGI. V gave up 6 bases and J gave up 5 bases; unmatched junction bases: 9. The CDR3 is 15 residues long. Material for sequencing was PBMCs. The rearrangement joins TRBV6-5 to TRBJ2-5, with TRBD1 matching 10 bases. This TCR was recovered from a woman aged 30 to 39 in good health and CMV-seronegative. The CDR3 loop reads CASSMGQGPQETQYF. The CDR3 coding sequence is TGTGCCAGCAGCATGGGACAGGGGCCCCAGGAGACCCAGTACTTC.